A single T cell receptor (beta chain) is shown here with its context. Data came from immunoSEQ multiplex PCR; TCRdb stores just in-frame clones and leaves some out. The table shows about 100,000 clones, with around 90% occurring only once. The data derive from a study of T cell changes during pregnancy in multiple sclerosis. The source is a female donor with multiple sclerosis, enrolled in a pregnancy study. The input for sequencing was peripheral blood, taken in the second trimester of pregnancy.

The CDR3 is CASRSTGVTEAFF. The CDR3 nucleotides are TGTGCCAGCAGGTCTACAGGGGTCACTGAAGCTTTCTTT. This sequence joins TRBV7-9 and TRBJ1-1, with TRBD1 matching 7 bases. Germline V CDR1 and CDR2: SEHNR, FQNEAQ (reference sequence). The CDR3 spans 13 residues. V gave up 6 bases and J gave up 4 bases; unmatched junction bases: 5.